This T cell receptor beta chain was sequenced for a study of graft-versus-host responses after intestinal transplantation. Study observations and caveats: An association linked early post-transplant HvG declines with peak circulating GvH clone levels.

Libraries were prepared by immunoSEQ multiplex PCR; TCRdb keeps only in-frame clonotypes and omits some of them. This sample carries roughly 120,000 clones, 90% to 95% of them seen once, and the ten largest clones take 0.2% to 0.25%. In the case of this clone: Antigen unknown.

The CDR3 totals 16 residues. V lost 4 bases to trimming and J lost 7 bases, with 20 bases between them. CDR1 and CDR2 from the germline V gene are KGHSH and LQKENI. This sequence was found in a human donor who was the organ donor for an intestinal transplant. This sample comprised unstimulated CD4+ T cells sorted from spleen or lymph node cells, obtained before transplant. The genes are TRBV18 and TRBJ1-3; TRBD1 is a possible D gene (5 bases). DNA of the CDR3: TGTGCCAGCTCACGGCGAGGGGCGAGAGGAGGGAACACCATATATTTT. Its protein product is CASSRRGARGGNTIYF.